This TCR beta chain was sequenced during a study of cytomegalovirus exposure and HLA in healthy donors. The PCR had 60 Vbeta and 13 Jbeta primers. Some clones are missing from TCRdb's copy, which holds only in-frame ones; the method was immunoSEQ multiplex PCR. The top ten hold nearly 3.5% of the sample, which has some 160,000 clones, nearly 85% seen once. The sequencing sample was made of PBMCs. The sequence was collected from a male donor in good health and CMV-seronegative.

CDR3: CASSQSYRGGTEAFF. The CDR3 DNA reads TGCGCCAGCAGCCAGTCCTACAGGGGCGGCACTGAAGCTTTCTTT. This chain links TRBV4-3 with TRBJ1-1; 7 bases are a match to TRBD1. V dropped 3 bases and J dropped 4; count of bases not matched to a gene: 8. Germline values: CDR1 LGHNA, CDR2 YSLEER. The CDR3 sequence is 15 residues long.